This T cell receptor (beta chain) comes out of a study of blood T cell repertoires in COVID-19. About the study: The United States, Italy and Spain provided the acute and convalescent COVID-19 samples.

TCRdb keeps only in-frame clones here, not all; method: immunoSEQ multiplex PCR. The sample records roughly 160,000 clones, approximately 86% being singletons. Sequencing used peripheral blood. The sequence was collected from a man between 60 and 75 years old with COVID-19, enrolled during active disease.

The CDR3 reads CASSLRGSGNTEAFF. As DNA, the CDR3 is TGTGCCAGTAGTCTACGAGGGTCTGGGAACACTGAAGCTTTCTTT. The V gene is TRBV19, the J gene TRBJ1-1; D ambiguous. V was clipped by 5 bases and J by 1 base, with 14 bases between them. The CDR3 loop spans 15 amino acids. Germline V gene data show CDR1 as LNHDA and CDR2 as SQIVND (reference sequence).